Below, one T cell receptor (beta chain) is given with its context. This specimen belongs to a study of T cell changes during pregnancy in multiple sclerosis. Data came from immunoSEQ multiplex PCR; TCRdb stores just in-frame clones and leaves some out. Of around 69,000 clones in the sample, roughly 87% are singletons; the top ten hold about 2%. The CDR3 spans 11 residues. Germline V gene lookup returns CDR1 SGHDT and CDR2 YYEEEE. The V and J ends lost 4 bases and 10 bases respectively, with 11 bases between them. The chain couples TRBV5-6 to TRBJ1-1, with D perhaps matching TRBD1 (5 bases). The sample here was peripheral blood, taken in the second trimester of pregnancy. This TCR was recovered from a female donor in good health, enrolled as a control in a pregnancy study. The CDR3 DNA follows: TGTGCCAGCAGCCGAGGCGGGGGAGCTTTCTTT. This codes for CASSRGGGAFF. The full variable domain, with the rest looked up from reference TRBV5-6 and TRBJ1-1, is DAGVTQSPTHLIKTRGQQVTLRCSPKSGHDTVSWYQQALGQGPQFIFQYYEEEERQRGNFPDRFSGHQFPNYSSELNVNALLLGDSALYLCASSRGGGAFFGQGTRLTVV.